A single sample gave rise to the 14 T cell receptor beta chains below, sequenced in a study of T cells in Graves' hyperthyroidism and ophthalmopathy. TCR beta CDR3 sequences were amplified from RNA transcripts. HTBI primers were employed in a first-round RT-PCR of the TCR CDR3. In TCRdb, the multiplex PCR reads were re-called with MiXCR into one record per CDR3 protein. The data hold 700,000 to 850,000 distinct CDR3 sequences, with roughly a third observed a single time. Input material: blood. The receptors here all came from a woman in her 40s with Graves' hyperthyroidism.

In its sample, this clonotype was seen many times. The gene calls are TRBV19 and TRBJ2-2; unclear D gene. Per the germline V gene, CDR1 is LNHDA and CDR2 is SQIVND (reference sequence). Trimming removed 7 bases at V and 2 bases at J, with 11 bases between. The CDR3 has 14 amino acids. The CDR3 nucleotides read TGTGCCAGTACCACCAACGCCAACACCGGGGAGCTGTTTTTT. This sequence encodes CASTTNANTGELFF. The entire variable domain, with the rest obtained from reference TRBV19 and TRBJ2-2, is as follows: DGGITQSPKYLFRKEGQNVTLSCEQNLNHDAMYWYRQDPGQGLRLIYYSQIVNDFQKGDIAEGYSVSREKKESFPLTVTSAQKNPTAFYLCASTTNANTGELFFGEGSRLTVL.

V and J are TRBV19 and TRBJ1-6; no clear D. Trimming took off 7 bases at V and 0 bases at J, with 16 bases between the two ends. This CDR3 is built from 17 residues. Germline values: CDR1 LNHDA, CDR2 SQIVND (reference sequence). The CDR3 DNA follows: TGTGCCAGTACCCCCAATCAGGAGAGCTCCTATAATTCACCCCTCCACTTT. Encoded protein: CASTPNQESSYNSPLHF. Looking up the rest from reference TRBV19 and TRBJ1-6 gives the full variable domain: DGGITQSPKYLFRKEGQNVTLSCEQNLNHDAMYWYRQDPGQGLRLIYYSQIVNDFQKGDIAEGYSVSREKKESFPLTVTSAQKNPTAFYLCASTPNQESSYNSPLHFGNGTRLTVT.

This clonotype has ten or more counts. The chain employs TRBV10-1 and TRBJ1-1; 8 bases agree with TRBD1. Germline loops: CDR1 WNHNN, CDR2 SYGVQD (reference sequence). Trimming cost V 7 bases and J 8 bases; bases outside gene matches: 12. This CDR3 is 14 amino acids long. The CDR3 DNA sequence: TGCGCCAGCACGCAGGGGGCGGACGATCGGGAAGCTTTCTTT. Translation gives CASTQGADDREAFF.

In nucleotides, the CDR3 is TGTGCCAGCAGCTTGCTGGCTGTTTTCCAAGAGACCCAGTACTTC. Amino acids: CASSLLAVFQETQYF. This chain joins TRBV5-6 and TRBJ2-5; D uncertain. Trimming cost V 1 base and J 1 base, with 11 bases left between them. The CDR3 is made up of 15 amino acids. CDR1 is SGHDT and CDR2 is YYEEEE in the germline V gene.

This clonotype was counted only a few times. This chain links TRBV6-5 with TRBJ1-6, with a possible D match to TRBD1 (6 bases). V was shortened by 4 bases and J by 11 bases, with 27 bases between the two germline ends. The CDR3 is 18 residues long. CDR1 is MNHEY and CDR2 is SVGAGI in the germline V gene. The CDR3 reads CASSWGQGGLMRRPPLHF. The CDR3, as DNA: TGTGCCAGCAGTTGGGGGCAGGGTGGTTTAATGCGTAGACCACCCCTCCACTTT.

Here the CDR3 reads CASSQDGTGYTGELFF. In nucleotides, the CDR3 is TGCGCCAGCAGCCAAGACGGGACAGGGTATACCGGGGAGCTGTTTTTT. This rearrangement joins TRBV5-1 to TRBJ2-2; 9 bases match TRBD1. The CDR3 has 16 amino acids. Looked up from germline, CDR1 is SGHRS and CDR2 is YFSETQ. The V segment lost 4 bases and the J segment 5 bases; nucleotides outside the gene matches: 9.

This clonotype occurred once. CDR3 DNA sequence: TGCAGTGCTAGTACCAGTGGACGGGTCAACACTGAAGCTTTCTTT. Amino acids: CSASTSGRVNTEAFF. The rearrangement links TRBV20-1 to TRBJ1-1, with D unclear. CDR3 length: 15 residues. V was shortened by 3 bases and J by 2 bases, with 16 bases between the two germline ends. Germline V lookup: CDR1 DFQATT, CDR2 SNEGSKA (reference sequence).

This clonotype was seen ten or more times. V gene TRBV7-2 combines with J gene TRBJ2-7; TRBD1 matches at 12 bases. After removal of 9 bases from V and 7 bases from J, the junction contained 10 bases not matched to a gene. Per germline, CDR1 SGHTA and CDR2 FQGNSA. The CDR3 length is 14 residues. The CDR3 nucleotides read TGTGCCAGTAGTCTGGGACAGGGGGCTGAAGAGCAGTACTTC. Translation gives CASSLGQGAEEQYF.

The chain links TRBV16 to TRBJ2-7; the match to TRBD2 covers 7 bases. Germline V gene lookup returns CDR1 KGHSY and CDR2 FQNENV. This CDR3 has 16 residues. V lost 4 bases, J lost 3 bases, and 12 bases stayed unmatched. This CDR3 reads CASSRSQAGEVYEQYF. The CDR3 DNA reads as TGTGCCAGCAGCCGATCGCAGGCGGGAGAAGTCTACGAGCAGTACTTC.

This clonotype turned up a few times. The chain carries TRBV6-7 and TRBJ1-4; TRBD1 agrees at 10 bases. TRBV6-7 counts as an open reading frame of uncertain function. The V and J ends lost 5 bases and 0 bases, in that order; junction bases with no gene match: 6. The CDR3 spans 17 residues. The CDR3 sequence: CASSAAGTGATNEKLFF. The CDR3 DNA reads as TGTGCCAGCAGTGCTGCCGGGACAGGGGCAACTAATGAAAAACTGTTTTTT.

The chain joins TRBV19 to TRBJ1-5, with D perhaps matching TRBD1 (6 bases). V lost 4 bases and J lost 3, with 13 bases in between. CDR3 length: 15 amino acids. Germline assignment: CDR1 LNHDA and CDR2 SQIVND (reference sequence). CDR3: CASSRGAGNNQPQHF. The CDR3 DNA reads TGTGCCAGTAGTAGGGGGGCAGGCAACAATCAGCCCCAGCATTTT.

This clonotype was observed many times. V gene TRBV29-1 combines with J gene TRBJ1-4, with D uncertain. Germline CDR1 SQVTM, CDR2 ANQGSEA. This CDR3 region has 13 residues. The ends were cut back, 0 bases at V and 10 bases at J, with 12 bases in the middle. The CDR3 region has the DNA TGCAGCGTTGAAGATCTTGACTCCGGAAAACTGTTTTTT. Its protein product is CSVEDLDSGKLFF.

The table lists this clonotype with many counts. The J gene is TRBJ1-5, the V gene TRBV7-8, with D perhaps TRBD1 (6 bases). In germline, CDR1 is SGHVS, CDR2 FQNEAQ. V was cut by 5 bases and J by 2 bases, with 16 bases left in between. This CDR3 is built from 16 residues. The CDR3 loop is CASSRRNRARNQPQHF. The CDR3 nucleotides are TGTGCCAGCAGCCGGAGGAACAGGGCTCGCAATCAGCCCCAGCATTTT.

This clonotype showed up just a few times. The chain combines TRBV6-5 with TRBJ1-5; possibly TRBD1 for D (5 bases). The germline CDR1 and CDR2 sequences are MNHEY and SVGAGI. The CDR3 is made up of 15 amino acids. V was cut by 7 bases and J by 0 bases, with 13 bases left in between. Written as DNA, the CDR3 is TGTGCCAGCATGCCCGGGACGGCTAGCAATCAGCCCCAGCATTTT. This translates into CASMPGTASNQPQHF.